This entry lists 25 T cell receptor beta chains sequenced from one sample in a study of metastatic and nonmetastatic thyroid tumors. Not a single patient had been given any form of treatment at any point before undergoing thyroid surgery. TCRdb re-called the PCR reads through MiXCR. The sample lists over 35,000 clones; roughly 17% were seen once. The sequencing input was tumor tissue. The receptors originated from a female donor with papillary thyroid cancer or a benign thyroid nodule (not recorded which). Some clones in this sample may be carry-over from other donors' samples.

V usage is TRBV5-6 and J usage is TRBJ2-5, with 12 bases aligning to TRBD2. Germline loops: CDR1 SGHDT, CDR2 YYEEEE. The CDR3 totals 14 residues. V was clipped by 5 bases and J by 4 bases; unmatched bases: 3. CDR3 region: CASSQLAGGETQYF. The CDR3 nucleotides are TGTGCCAGCAGTCAACTAGCGGGAGGAGAGACCCAGTACTTC.

This clone was found a few times. This sequence may be a read error, since a much larger clone differs from it by one base. The chain joins TRBV29-1 to TRBJ2-1; D gene ambiguous. Germline CDR1 and CDR2: SQVTM and ANQGSEA. V shed 5 bases and J shed 0 bases, with 14 bases lying between them. The CDR3 has 15 amino acids. In DNA, the CDR3 is TGCAGCGTTCAAGTGGATCCCTACTCCTACAATGAGCAGTTCTTC. It encodes CSVQVDPYSYNEQFF.

The V call is TRBV20-1, the J call TRBJ2-7; D is possibly TRBD1 (6 bases). The CDR3 is 13 residues long. V lost 3 bases and J lost 1, with 10 bases in between. Germline V gives CDR1 DFQATT, CDR2 SNEGSKA (reference sequence). The CDR3 loop reads CSASYRVSYEQYF. DNA of the CDR3: TGCAGTGCTAGTTACAGGGTATCCTACGAGCAGTACTTC.

This clone was seen a handful of times. Being one base from a much bigger clone, this may be a read error. The sample contains more than one DNA sequence encoding this CDR3. V is TRBV5-5 and J is TRBJ1-4; D uncertain. This CDR3 is 14 amino acids long. Germline V gene lookup returns CDR1 SGHKS and CDR2 YYEKEE (reference sequence). CDR3 region: CASSLVVADEKLFF. As DNA, the CDR3 is TGTGCCAGCAGCTTGGTGGTGGCCGATGAAAAACTTTTTTTT.

This clone was counted at least ten times. The genes are TRBV2 and TRBJ1-3, with unresolved D. Germline V gene lookup returns CDR1 SNHLY and CDR2 FYNNEI. Trimming stripped 4 bases from V and 0 bases from J, with 1 base between. CDR3 length equals 12 residues. For the CDR3, the DNA is TGTGCCAGCAGTGGCTCTGGAAACACCATATATTTT. This translates into CASSGSGNTIYF.

This clone was counted many times. V is TRBV20-1 and J is TRBJ2-5; 7 bases agree with TRBD2. J gave up 5 bases and V 3 bases, and 9 bases lay outside the gene matches. This CDR3 has 14 residues. Germline loops: CDR1 DFQATT, CDR2 SNEGSKA (reference sequence). CDR3 sequence: CSARLDVGGETQYF. Written as DNA, the CDR3 is TGCAGTGCTAGGCTCGACGTGGGGGGGGAGACCCAGTACTTC.

Ten or more counts support this clone. This sample also contains other DNA sequences that code for the same CDR3. The chain uses TRBV9 and TRBJ2-3, with D possibly TRBD2 on 6 matching bases. The CDR3 length is 16 residues. V was shortened by 0 bases and J by 1 base, with 12 bases between the two germline ends. Germline lookup yields CDR1 SGDLS and CDR2 YYNGEE. This CDR3 is CASSVVGGEGTDTQYF. The CDR3 DNA reads TGTGCCAGCAGCGTAGTTGGAGGGGAAGGCACAGATACGCAGTATTTT.

In this sample, this clone turned up many times. V is TRBV4-2 and J is TRBJ1-1; tentatively, D is TRBD1 (6 bases). This CDR3 region has 14 residues. Looked up from germline, CDR1 is LGHNA and CDR2 is YNFKEQ. V was trimmed by 7 bases and J by 5 bases, leaving 17 bases between them. The CDR3 loop is CASNDLQGWTEAFF. CDR3 nucleotide sequence: TGTGCCAGCAACGACCTACAGGGTTGGACTGAAGCTTTCTTT.

This clone was counted ten times or more. The chain is built from TRBV12-3 or TRBV12-4 and TRBJ2-3; 10 positions agree with TRBD2. The CDR3 runs 15 residues. Germline trimming cut 6 bases from V and 2 bases from J; bases unmatched to any gene: 5. Written as DNA, the CDR3 is TGTGCCAGCAGCCGGACTAGCGGACCCACAGATACGCAGTATTTT. This sequence encodes CASSRTSGPTDTQYF.

This clone was counted many times. The chain couples TRBV6-1 to TRBJ2-5; 10 bases match TRBD1. V lost 5 bases and J lost 5; bases outside the gene matches: 11. There are 16 residues in the CDR3. Germline CDR1 MNHNS, CDR2 SASEGT. The CDR3: CASSYSDRGLRETQYF. The DNA for the CDR3 is TGTGCCAGCAGTTATTCCGACAGGGGGCTTAGGGAGACCCAGTACTTC.

About this clone itself: The CDR3 end shows no conserved phenylalanine or tryptophan, and so a read error is likely. The chain uses TRBV18 and TRBJ2-1, with TRBD1 matching 7 bases. Germline values: CDR1 KGHSH, CDR2 LQKENI. The junction had 6 bases not matched to a gene; V was cut back by 6 bases and J by 4 bases. The CDR3 runs to 14 residues. In DNA form, the CDR3 reads TGTGCCAGCTCGCCAGAGACAGGGTACAATGAGCAGTTCTCC. Translation gives CASSPETGYNEQFS.

This clone has a count of ten or more. The V call is TRBV7-8, the J call TRBJ2-1; D is unclear. Germline V lookup: CDR1 SGHVS, CDR2 FQNEAQ. The germline V and J ends were trimmed by 1 base and 2 bases, with 9 bases remaining between them. This CDR3 spans 15 amino acids. For the CDR3, the DNA is TGTGCCAGCAGCTTAGGTTTGAGGACCTACAATGAGCAGTTCTTC. It translates to CASSLGLRTYNEQFF.

This clone was counted many times. V usage is TRBV5-1 and J usage is TRBJ1-1; D is undetermined. CDR1 is SGHRS, CDR2 YFSETQ, per germline. The CDR3 contains 15 residues. The V end was cut by 7 bases, the J end by 4 bases, with 20 bases between. The CDR3 loop is CASAYWVGRSTEAFF. CDR3 DNA: TGCGCCAGCGCTTATTGGGTCGGAAGGAGCACTGAAGCTTTCTTT.

This clone has a count of ten or more. This chain uses TRBV6-6 with TRBJ2-1, with 9 bases aligning to TRBD1. Germline V lookup: CDR1 MNHNY, CDR2 SVGAGI (reference sequence). The length of the CDR3 is 15 residues. V lost 2 bases and J lost 9; bases outside the gene matches: 8. The CDR3 DNA reads TGTGCCAGCAGTTACCCGGGACAGGGCGACTTTGAGCAGTTCTTC. Translating gives CASSYPGQGDFEQFF.

About this clone: Mismatch with germline at one junction end may stem from a read error. As DNA, the CDR3 is TGCAGTGCGTTGGATTACAGCTCCTCCGAGCCGTACTTC. It encodes CSALDYSSSEPYF. The chain recombines TRBV20-1 with TRBJ2-7; D is unresolved. This CDR3 is built from 13 residues. CDR1 is DFQATT, CDR2 SNEGSKA, per germline (reference sequence).

This clone was seen repeatedly, ten times or more. Other DNA sequences of this sample code for an identical CDR3. V gene TRBV7-2 combines with J gene TRBJ2-7; 11 bases map to TRBD1. V was pared by 5 bases and J by 3 bases, with 6 bases of the junction left unmatched. In germline, CDR1 is SGHTA, CDR2 FQGNSA. This CDR3 comprises 15 residues. As DNA, the CDR3 is TGTGCCAGCAGCCCAACCGGGACAGGGGGCTACGAGCAGTACTTC. Protein: CASSPTGTGGYEQYF. Filled out from reference TRBV7-2 and TRBJ2-7, the complete variable domain reads GAGVSQSPSNKVTEKGKDVELRCDPISGHTALYWYRQSLGQGLEFLIYFQGNSAPDKSGLPSDRFSAERTGGSVSTLTIQRTQQEDSAVYLCASSPTGTGGYEQYFGPGTRLTVT.

Ten or more counts support this clone. This rearrangement joins TRBV7-9 to TRBJ2-7, with a weak D call TRBD2 (5 bases). Germline lookup yields CDR1 SEHNR and CDR2 FQNEAQ (reference sequence). This CDR3 region has 12 residues. The V end lost 2 bases, the J end lost 6 bases, and 8 bases lay between the germline ends. The CDR3 loop is CASSLPGGEQYF. DNA for the CDR3: TGTGCCAGCAGCTTACCTGGAGGCGAGCAGTACTTC.

This clone was seen many times. This rearrangement joins TRBV7-3 to TRBJ1-6; a possible D gene is TRBD1 (6 bases). The CDR3 sequence is 15 residues long. V lost 5 bases and J lost 2, with 10 bases in between. In germline, CDR1 is SGHTA, CDR2 FQGTGA. The CDR3 loop is CASSLTGTYNSPLHF. The DNA for the CDR3 is TGTGCCAGCAGCCTTACAGGGACCTATAATTCACCCCTCCACTTT. Full variable domain (outside the CDR3, taken from reference TRBV7-3 and TRBJ1-6): GAGVSQTPSNKVTEKGKYVELRCDPISGHTALYWYRQSLGQGPEFLIYFQGTGAADDSGLPNDRFFAVRPEGSVSTLKIQRTERGDSAVYLCASSLTGTYNSPLHFGNGTRLTVT.

This clone was observed at least ten times. V usage is TRBV20-1 and J usage is TRBJ2-1; 9 positions agree with TRBD1. Germline V CDR1 and CDR2: DFQATT, SNEGSKA (reference sequence). V trimming: 6 bases; J trimming: 7 bases; junction bases outside the gene matches: 10. The CDR3 sequence is 14 residues long. The chain's CDR3 is CSADRDRERNEQFF. CDR3 sequence (DNA): TGCAGTGCGGACCGGGACAGGGAACGGAATGAGCAGTTCTTC.

This clone is medium-sized by share. The J gene is TRBJ2-7, the V gene TRBV7-8; 9 bases are a match to TRBD2. The CDR3 is made up of 17 amino acids. The germline gives CDR1 SGHVS, CDR2 FQNEAQ. Trimming at V came to 0 bases and at J to 2 bases, leaving 8 bases not matched to a gene. CDR3 sequence: CASSLARARGGTYEQYF. The CDR3 coding sequence is TGTGCCAGCAGCTTAGCTAGGGCGCGGGGGGGGACCTACGAGCAGTACTTC.

This clone was observed at least ten times. The chain carries TRBV2 and TRBJ2-6, with a tentative D call TRBD1 (5 bases). V lost 3 bases, J lost 2 bases, and 8 bases lay in between. From germline, CDR1 is SNHLY and CDR2 FYNNEI. The CDR3 consists of 15 residues. CDR3 DNA sequence: TGTGCCAGCAGTGATTTAGGGGCTGGGGCCAACGTCCTGACTTTC. Protein: CASSDLGAGANVLTF. Using reference TRBV2 and TRBJ2-6 for the parts outside the CDR3, the full variable domain is EPEVTQTPSHQVTQMGQEVILRCVPISNHLYFYWYRQILGQKVEFLVSFYNNEISEKSEIFDDQFSVERPDGSNFTLKIRSTKLEDSAMYFCASSDLGAGANVLTFGAGSRLTVL.

This clone appeared many times. V and J are TRBV20-1 and TRBJ2-3, with D possibly being TRBD1 (6 bases). Trimming shortened V by 3 bases and J by 7 bases, and 20 bases separated the two germline ends. The CDR3 length is 15 residues. Germline CDR1 reads DFQATT; CDR2 reads SNEGSKA (reference sequence). CDR3 in amino acids: CSASSRGTLGYTQYF. The CDR3, as DNA: TGCAGTGCTAGTTCCAGGGGAACCCTCGGTTATACGCAGTATTTT.

This clone was seen ten or more times. This rearrangement joins TRBV20-1 to TRBJ2-7, with a weak D call TRBD1 (5 bases). This CDR3 comprises 16 residues. The ends were cut back, 3 bases at V and 3 bases at J, with 21 bases in the middle. Germline values: CDR1 DFQATT, CDR2 SNEGSKA (reference sequence). The CDR3 reads CSARGLTFPHVYEQYF. CDR3 sequence (DNA): TGCAGTGCTAGGGGGCTGACATTCCCGCACGTCTACGAGCAGTACTTC.

In its sample, this clone was seen many times. The CDR3 region is CASSSDSLTGELFF. The CDR3 DNA sequence: TGTGCCAGCAGCTCGGACAGCCTCACCGGGGAGCTGTTTTTT. This chain links TRBV7-3 with TRBJ2-2, with D perhaps matching TRBD1 (6 bases). Germline V gene lookup returns CDR1 SGHTA and CDR2 FQGTGA. V lost 4 bases to trimming and J lost 4 bases, with 10 bases between them. The CDR3 loop spans 14 amino acids.

This clone was found many times. The chain is built from TRBV28 and TRBJ1-4; no firm D call. The CDR3 consists of 16 residues. The V gene lost 6 bases and the J gene lost 8 bases, with 22 bases spanning the gap. CDR1 and CDR2 from the germline V gene are MDHEN and SYDVKM. CDR3 coding DNA: TGTGCCAGCAGACCCTCCGAGGTCGCAGGACGGGAAAAACTGTTTTTT. This codes for CASRPSEVAGREKLFF.